Below are 10 T cell receptor beta chains sequenced from a single sample in a study of T-cell reconstitution after alpha-beta-depleted transplantation in children. Unique molecular identifiers were built into the TCRbeta library. TCRdb reprocessed the PCR reads via MiXCR and lists one record per CDR3 protein. The sample has 200,000 to 300,000 distinct CDR3 sequences, 6.5% to 10% seen once; the top ten hold 6.3%. Sequenced here: PBMCs, mostly from graft donor cells, sampled 180 days after TCRalphabeta/CD19-depleted stem cell transplant. Receptor source: a male patient younger than 18 who had a stem cell transplant for acute lymphoblastic leukemia, so the T cells may come from the graft donor.

This clonotype was counted at least ten times. The rearrangement uses TRBV27 and TRBJ2-7; a weak D match, TRBD1 (5 bases). The length of the CDR3 is 14 residues. Trimming left V 8 bases short and J 2 bases short, with 16 bases between. The germline V gene has CDR1 MNHEY and CDR2 SMNVEV (reference sequence). CDR3 region: CASQRGGGAYEQYF. The CDR3 coding sequence is TGTGCCAGCCAAAGGGGTGGCGGAGCCTACGAGCAGTACTTC.

This clonotype was recorded many times. The chain recombines TRBV11-2 with TRBJ2-4; the D gene could be TRBD1 or TRBD2 (5 bases each). Trimming shortened V by 3 bases and J by 7 bases, and 13 bases separated the two germline ends. Germline V gives CDR1 SGHAT, CDR2 FQNNGV. This CDR3 spans 14 amino acids. DNA for the CDR3: TGTGCCAGCAGCTTGGGACCGCACCCCAACATTCAGTACTTC. Its protein is CASSLGPHPNIQYF.

Ten or more counts support this clonotype. V is TRBV18 and J is TRBJ2-1; perhaps TRBD1 as D (5 bases). CDR1 and CDR2 from the germline V gene are KGHSH and LQKENI. This CDR3 contains 16 residues. Trimming left V 1 base short and J 2 bases short, with 12 bases between. The CDR3 DNA reads as TGTGCCAGCTCACCACTAGGGCCAGGGACCTACAATGAGCAGTTCTTC. It encodes CASSPLGPGTYNEQFF.

This clonotype was recorded many times. CDR3 sequence (DNA): TGTGCCAGCACTCTAAGCCATAGCACAGATACGCAGTATTTT. Translation: CASTLSHSTDTQYF. This rearrangement joins TRBV12-3 or TRBV12-4 to TRBJ2-3; D is ambiguous. Deletions cut 7 bases from V and 0 bases from J, with 11 bases between. This CDR3 is built from 14 residues.

This clonotype showed up many times. The rearrangement joins TRBV4-1 to TRBJ1-5, with a weak D call TRBD1 (6 bases). The CDR3 runs 16 residues. V was clipped by 0 bases and J by 5 bases, with 14 bases between them. CDR1 and CDR2 from the germline V gene are MGHRA and YSYEKL. CDR3 DNA sequence: TGCGCCAGCAGCCAAGAGGGGGCAGGGGCTCATCAGCCCCAGCATTTT. This codes for CASSQEGAGAHQPQHF.

In this sample, this clonotype turned up a few times. V and J are TRBV6-2 or TRBV6-3 and TRBJ2-2; 8 bases align to TRBD1. The CDR3 totals 14 residues. CDR1 and CDR2 (germline): MNHEY, SVGEGT. V lost 2 bases to trimming and J lost 4 bases; unmatched junction nucleotides: 0. The CDR3 spells CASSYDRGTGELFF. As DNA, the CDR3 is TGTGCCAGCAGTTACGACAGGGGCACCGGGGAGCTGTTTTTT.

As for this clonotype: A read error may explain this, as a much larger clone is one base away. This rearrangement joins TRBV10-3 to TRBJ1-1, with TRBD1 matching 8 bases. The CDR3 consists of 17 residues. The J segment lost 5 bases and the V segment lost 4 bases, leaving 15 bases of the junction unmatched. Germline lookup yields CDR1 ENHRY and CDR2 SYGVKD. CDR3 sequence (DNA): TGTGCCATCAGTGCCGGGACAGGCTCCTTCGGTGTGACTGAAGCTTTCTTT. Translating it yields CAISAGTGSFGVTEAFF.

This clonotype was seen at least ten times. The gene calls are TRBV25-1 and TRBJ2-5, with 8 bases identical to TRBD1. The CDR3 is 13 residues long. V was pared by 6 bases and J by 2 bases, with 2 bases of the junction left unmatched. Per the germline V gene, CDR1 is MGHDK and CDR2 is SYGVNS. The CDR3 DNA reads as TGTGCCAGCAGGGGACAGGCTCAAGAGACCCAGTACTTC. It specifies CASRGQAQETQYF.

This clonotype was seen ten or more times. The chain joins TRBV10-3 to TRBJ2-2; 8 bases are a match to TRBD2. CDR1 and CDR2 (germline): ENHRY, SYGVKD. CDR3 size: 15 residues. Trimming removed 8 bases from V and 0 bases from J; junction bases left unmatched: 5. CDR3 in DNA: TGTGCCATCTCGAGCGGGGGACCGAACACCGGGGAGCTGTTTTTT. It encodes CAISSGGPNTGELFF.

The table lists this clonotype with many counts. The chain recombines TRBV28 with TRBJ1-1; D is ambiguous. Trimming cost V 8 bases and J 4 bases, with 14 bases left between them. Germline-derived CDR1 and CDR2 are MDHEN and SYDVKM. This CDR3 contains 13 residues. The CDR3 reads CASGLLGGTEAFF. The CDR3 bases are TGTGCCAGCGGACTGTTGGGAGGCACTGAAGCTTTCTTT. Full variable domain (outside the CDR3, taken from reference TRBV28 and TRBJ1-1): DVKVTQSSRYLVKRTGEKVFLECVQDMDHENMFWYRQDPGLGLRLIYFSYDVKMKEKGDIPEGYSVSREKKERFSLILESASTNQTSMYLCASGLLGGTEAFFGQGTRLTVV.